Below are 16 T cell receptor beta chains sequenced from a single sample in a study of blood T cell repertoires in COVID-19 (dated by TCRdb to 2018 to 2021). The library came from the immunoSEQ multiplex PCR assay. This is the immuneACCESS table as TCRdb keeps it, with only in-frame sequences that have V and J called. A part of the clones is gone; compared with another copy, unresolved V genes explain less than half, and the rest is unexplained. Here the sample has roughly 15,000 clones; 65% to 85% occur a single time. The ten largest clones represent over 25% of the sample. The specimen sequenced was peripheral blood. The receptors here all came from a human donor in a cohort sampled during active COVID-19.

This chain connects TRBV4-3 to TRBJ1-1; D is perhaps TRBD1 (6 bases). Germline loops: CDR1 LGHNA, CDR2 YSLEER. V lost 5 bases and J 0 bases, leaving 16 bases between the germline ends. The CDR3 consists of 16 residues. CDR3 in amino acids: CASSYRVGHLNTEAFF. The CDR3 DNA reads TGCGCCAGCAGCTACCGGGTGGGACACTTGAACACTGAAGCTTTCTTT.

This clone was counted only a few times. The V call is TRBV6-2 or TRBV6-3, the J call TRBJ1-2, with 7 positions matching TRBD1. The CDR3 covers 15 residues. Germline V gene data show CDR1 as MNHEY and CDR2 as SVGEGT. V was clipped by 0 bases and J by 3 bases; unmatched bases: 4. The CDR3 region is CASSYSRGTDYGYTF. The CDR3 DNA reads as TGTGCCAGCAGTTACTCGAGAGGGACAGACTATGGCTACACCTTC.

In its sample, this clone was seen once. The DNA for the CDR3 is TGTGCCAGCAGTTCATACACGGGACAATTCGACGAGCAGTACTTC. This gives the protein CASSSYTGQFDEQYF. V and J are TRBV28 and TRBJ2-7, with D possibly TRBD1 on 6 matching bases. This CDR3 contains 15 residues. Trimming removed 4 bases from V and 5 bases from J, with 18 bases in between. Germline V gene sequence: CDR1 MDHEN, CDR2 SYDVKM.

The V call is TRBV11-3, the J call TRBJ2-1, with 12 bases identical to TRBD2. The germline gives CDR1 SGHNT, CDR2 YENEEA. The J segment lost 5 bases and the V segment lost 3 bases, leaving 5 bases of the junction unmatched. The CDR3 is 16 amino acids. The CDR3 region is CASSFSSGRADNEQFF. As DNA, the CDR3 is TGTGCCAGCAGCTTTTCTAGCGGGAGGGCCGACAATGAGCAGTTCTTC.

In nucleotides, the CDR3 is TGTGCCAGCAACCCGGGACAGCTTTTTTACAATGAGCAGTTCTTC. Translation: CASNPGQLFYNEQFF. The rearrangement joins TRBV25-1 to TRBJ2-1, with 7 bases matching TRBD1. This CDR3 is 15 amino acids long. The germline V gene encodes CDR1 MGHDK and CDR2 SYGVNS. V gave up 7 bases and J gave up 4 bases; unmatched junction bases: 10.

This chain connects TRBV6-6 to TRBJ2-7, with 12 bases that match TRBD2. The trim removed 5 bases at V and 4 bases at J, leaving 15 bases unmatched. The CDR3 contains 18 residues. CDR1 and CDR2 (germline): MNHNY, SVGAGI (reference sequence). CDR3 nucleotide sequence: TGTGCCAGCAGTAGATACCCCCCACTAGCGGGAGGAGTTTACGAGCAGTACTTC. It codes for CASSRYPPLAGGVYEQYF.

The rearrangement links TRBV13 to TRBJ1-1; the D is unclear. Deletions cut 4 bases from V and 0 bases from J, with 6 bases between. This CDR3 contains 13 residues. Germline values: CDR1 PRHDT, CDR2 FYEKMQ (reference sequence). CDR3 region: CASSSQVNTEAFF. Here the CDR3 DNA reads TGTGCCAGCAGCTCCCAGGTGAACACTGAAGCTTTCTTT.

This chain uses TRBV19 with TRBJ2-7; 10 bases map to TRBD2. The CDR3 has 16 residues. CDR1 LNHDA and CDR2 SQIVND come from the germline V gene (reference sequence). Trimming at V came to 5 bases and at J to 5 bases, leaving 12 bases not matched to a gene. The CDR3 coding sequence is TGTGCCAGTAGTTCAAGCCTAGCGGGAGTATCCCACGAGCAGTACTTC. Translated, it gives CASSSSLAGVSHEQYF.

The chain uses TRBV28 and TRBJ2-5; 10 positions match TRBD1. The CDR3 length is 16 residues. Germline V gene sequence: CDR1 MDHEN, CDR2 SYDVKM. The J segment lost 4 bases and the V segment lost 5 bases, leaving 10 bases of the junction unmatched. The CDR3 sequence is CASSGDLTGGGETQYF. Here the CDR3 DNA reads TGTGCCAGCAGTGGAGACCTGACAGGGGGCGGAGAGACCCAGTACTTC.

The V and J genes are TRBV9 and TRBJ2-2, with a tentative D call TRBD1 (5 bases). Trimming left V 0 bases short and J 7 bases short, with 13 bases between. The germline V gene has CDR1 SGDLS and CDR2 YYNGEE. CDR3 size: 15 residues. The DNA of the CDR3 is TGTGCCAGCAGCGTAGACAGCCCCAGGGTCGGGGAGCTGTTTTTT. Translated, it gives CASSVDSPRVGELFF. Together with reference TRBV9 and TRBJ2-2, the CDR3 gives the full variable domain: DSGVTQTPKHLITATGQRVTLRCSPRSGDLSVYWYQQSLDQGLQFLIQYYNGEERAKGNILERFSAQQFPDLHSELNLSSLELGDSALYFCASSVDSPRVGELFFGEGSRLTVL.

The chain is built from TRBV28 and TRBJ1-1; TRBD1 agrees at 7 bases. The length of the CDR3 is 14 residues. The ends lost 6 bases at V and 3 bases at J; junction bases unmatched: 7. Per germline, CDR1 MDHEN and CDR2 SYDVKM. DNA for the CDR3: TGTGCCAGCAGCGAACCGAGGGGGCACACTGAAGCTTTCTTT. Translated, it gives CASSEPRGHTEAFF.

The chain carries TRBV29-1 and TRBJ2-7; possible D gene TRBD2, 6 bases. Between the trimmed V and J ends, which lost 0 bases and 5 bases, there was a span of 17 bases. CDR1 is SQVTM and CDR2 is ANQGSEA in the germline V gene. The CDR3 is 15 residues long. The CDR3 loop reads CSVEDGGTLGDEQYF. The CDR3 nucleotides are TGCAGCGTTGAAGATGGAGGGACCCTCGGCGACGAGCAGTACTTC.

This rearrangement joins TRBV6-5 to TRBJ2-7, with TRBD1 matching over 7 bases. The V gene's germline CDR1 is MNHEY and CDR2 SVGAGI. The CDR3 length is 13 residues. V lost 6 bases, J lost 1 base, and 3 bases stayed unmatched. In nucleotides, the CDR3 is TGTGCCAGCAGCACAGGGGAATCCTACGAGCAGTACTTC. Amino acid sequence: CASSTGESYEQYF.

The V gene is TRBV28, the J gene TRBJ2-1; D may be TRBD2 (6 bases). CDR3 length equals 15 residues. V lost 3 bases, J lost 1 base, and 10 bases lay in between. Germline CDR1 reads MDHEN; CDR2 reads SYDVKM. This CDR3 reads CASSFWGTSYNEQFF. In nucleotides, the CDR3 is TGTGCCAGCAGTTTTTGGGGGACTTCCTACAATGAGCAGTTCTTC.

The CDR3 coding sequence is TGTGCCAGCAGCTCGCGACTAGCGGAGAACAATGAGCAGTTCTTC. Translating it yields CASSSRLAENNEQFF. The rearrangement uses TRBV11-1 and TRBJ2-1; 9 bases match TRBD2. This CDR3 contains 15 residues. Trimming at V came to 4 bases and at J to 5 bases, leaving 6 bases not matched to a gene. The germline V gene has CDR1 SGHAT and CDR2 FQDESV (reference sequence).

J is TRBJ1-2 and V is TRBV7-6; D is possibly TRBD1 (5 bases). The ends were cut back, 4 bases at V and 6 bases at J, with 12 bases in the middle. The CDR3 has 13 residues. Germline assignment: CDR1 SGHVS and CDR2 FNYEAQ. The CDR3 region has the DNA TGTGCCAGCAGCTCCGGGGGACTGGATGGCTACACCTTC. Its translation: CASSSGGLDGYTF.